This is a list of T cell receptor beta chains from one sample in a study of T-cell reconstitution after alpha-beta-depleted transplantation in children. TCRdb independently ran MiXCR on the PCR reads; one entry per CDR3 protein. Of about 1,000,000 distinct CDR3 sequences detected, under 30% appear once; the ten largest clones hold more than 25%. Specimen: PBMCs, mostly from graft donor cells, collected 360 days after TCRalphabeta/CD19-depleted stem cell transplant. Every receptor here comes from a boy in the first two years of life who had a stem cell transplant for SCID, so the T cells may come from the graft donor. The CDR3 runs from the conserved cysteine through the conserved F or W. Fields, in order: J gene, clone size, V gene, D gene, CDR3 protein, CDR3 DNA. The D gene is left open where the match is weak. Not every row has a clone size; where given, it reads once, few, many or a size class.

J gene: TRBJ2-5; clone size: NA; V gene: TRBV29-1; D gene: NA; CDR3 protein: CSVDRVQETQYF; CDR3 DNA: TGCAGCGTTGACAGGGTTCAAGAGACCCAGTACTTC
J gene: TRBJ1-6; clone size: NA; V gene: TRBV20-1; D gene: NA; CDR3 protein: CSATRVYNSPLHF; CDR3 DNA: TGCAGTGCCACCCGAGTCTATAATTCACCCCTCCACTTT
J gene: TRBJ2-3; clone size: NA; V gene: TRBV20-1; D gene: NA; CDR3 protein: CSARTKTGRRDTQYF; CDR3 DNA: TGCAGTGCTAGAACGAAGACAGGAAGGCGGGATACGCAGTATTTT
J gene: TRBJ1-1; clone size: NA; V gene: TRBV5-1; D gene: TRBD1; CDR3 protein: CASSLVGVGQGTEAFF; CDR3 DNA: TGCGCCAGCAGCTTGGTCGGAGTGGGACAGGGTACTGAAGCTTTCTTT
J gene: TRBJ1-4; clone size: NA; V gene: TRBV7-2; D gene: NA; CDR3 protein: CASSLGLSASNEKLFF; CDR3 DNA: TGTGCCAGCAGCTTAGGATTGAGCGCTTCTAATGAAAAACTGTTTTTT
J gene: TRBJ2-1; clone size: few; V gene: TRBV27; D gene: NA; CDR3 protein: CASSLSGSPYNEQFF; CDR3 DNA: TGTGCCAGCAGTTTATCGGGGAGTCCCTACAATGAGCAGTTCTTC
J gene: TRBJ2-5; clone size: NA; V gene: TRBV4-2; D gene: NA; CDR3 protein: CASSQESREETQYF; CDR3 DNA: TGTGCCAGCAGCCAAGAAAGCAGGGAAGAGACCCAGTACTTC
J gene: TRBJ2-7; clone size: NA; V gene: TRBV14; D gene: NA; CDR3 protein: CASSQDQGTLITTYEQYF; CDR3 DNA: TGTGCCAGCAGCCAAGATCAGGGGACACTTATCACTACCTACGAGCAGTACTTC
J gene: TRBJ2-7; clone size: NA; V gene: TRBV6-1; D gene: NA; CDR3 protein: CASRKPEGNDEQYF; CDR3 DNA: TGTGCCAGCCGCAAGCCGGAGGGGAACGACGAGCAGTACTTC
J gene: TRBJ2-1; clone size: NA; V gene: TRBV15; D gene: NA; CDR3 protein: CATRGGLSFSYNEQFF; CDR3 DNA: TGTGCCACCAGAGGAGGACTCTCATTCTCCTACAATGAGCAGTTCTTC
J gene: TRBJ2-3; clone size: few; V gene: TRBV7-2; D gene: NA; CDR3 protein: CASSPHRGTDTQYF; CDR3 DNA: TGTGCCAGCAGCCCTCATAGAGGCACAGATACGCAGTATTTT